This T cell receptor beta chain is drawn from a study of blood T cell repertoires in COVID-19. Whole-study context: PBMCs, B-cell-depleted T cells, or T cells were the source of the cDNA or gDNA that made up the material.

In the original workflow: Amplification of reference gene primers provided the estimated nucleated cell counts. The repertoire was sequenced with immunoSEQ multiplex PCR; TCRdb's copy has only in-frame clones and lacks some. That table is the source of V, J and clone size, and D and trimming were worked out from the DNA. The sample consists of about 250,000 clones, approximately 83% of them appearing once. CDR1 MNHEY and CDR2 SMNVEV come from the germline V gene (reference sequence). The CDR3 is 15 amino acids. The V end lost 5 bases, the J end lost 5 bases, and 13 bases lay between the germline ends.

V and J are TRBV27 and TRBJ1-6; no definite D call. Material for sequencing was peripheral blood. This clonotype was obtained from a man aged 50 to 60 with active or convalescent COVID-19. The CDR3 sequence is CASSPAGENNSPLHF. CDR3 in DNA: TGTGCCAGCAGTCCCGCCGGGGAAAATAATTCACCCCTCCACTTT.